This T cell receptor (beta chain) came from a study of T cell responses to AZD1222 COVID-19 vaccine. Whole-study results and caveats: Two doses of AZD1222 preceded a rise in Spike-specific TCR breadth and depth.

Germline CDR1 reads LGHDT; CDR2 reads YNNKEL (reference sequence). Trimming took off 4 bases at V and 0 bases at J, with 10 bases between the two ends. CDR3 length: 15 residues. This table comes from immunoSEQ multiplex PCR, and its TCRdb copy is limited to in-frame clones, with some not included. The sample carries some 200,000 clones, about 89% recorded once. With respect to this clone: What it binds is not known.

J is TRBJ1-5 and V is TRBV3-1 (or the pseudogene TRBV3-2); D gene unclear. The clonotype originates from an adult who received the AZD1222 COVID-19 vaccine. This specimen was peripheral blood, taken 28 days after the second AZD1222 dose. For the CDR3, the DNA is TGTGCCAGCAGCCCGGACGGATCTAGCAATCAGCCCCAGCATTTT. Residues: CASSPDGSSNQPQHF.